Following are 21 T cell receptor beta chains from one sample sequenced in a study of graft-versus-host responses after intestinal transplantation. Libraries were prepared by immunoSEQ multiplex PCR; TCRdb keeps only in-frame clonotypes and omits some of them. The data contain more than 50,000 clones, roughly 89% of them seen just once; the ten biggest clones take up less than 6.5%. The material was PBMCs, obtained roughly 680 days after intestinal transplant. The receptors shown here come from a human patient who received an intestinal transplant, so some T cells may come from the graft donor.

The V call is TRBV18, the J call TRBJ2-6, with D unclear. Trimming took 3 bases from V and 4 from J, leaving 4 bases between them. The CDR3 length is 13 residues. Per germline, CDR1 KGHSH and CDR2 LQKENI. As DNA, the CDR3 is TGTGCCAGCTCACCTTGGGGGGCCAACGTCCTGACTTTC. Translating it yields CASSPWGANVLTF.

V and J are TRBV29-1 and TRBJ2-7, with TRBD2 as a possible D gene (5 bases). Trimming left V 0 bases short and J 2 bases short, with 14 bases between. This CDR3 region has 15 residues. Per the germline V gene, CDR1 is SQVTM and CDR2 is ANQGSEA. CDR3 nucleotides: TGCAGCGTTGAAGATGGAGGACGGTGGCCCTACGAGCAGTACTTC. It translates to CSVEDGGRWPYEQYF.

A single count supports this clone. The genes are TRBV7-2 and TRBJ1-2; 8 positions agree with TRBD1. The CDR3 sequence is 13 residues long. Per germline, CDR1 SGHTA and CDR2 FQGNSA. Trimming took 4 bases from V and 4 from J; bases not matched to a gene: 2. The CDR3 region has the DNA TGTGCCAGCAGCTCGGACAGGGTCTATGGCTACACCTTC. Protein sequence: CASSSDRVYGYTF.

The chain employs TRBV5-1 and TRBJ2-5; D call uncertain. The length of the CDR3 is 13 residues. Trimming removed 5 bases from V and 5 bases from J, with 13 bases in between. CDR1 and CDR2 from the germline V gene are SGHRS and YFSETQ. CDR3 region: CASSPKGKETQYF. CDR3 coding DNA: TGCGCCAGCAGTCCCAAGGGCAAGGAGACCCAGTACTTC.

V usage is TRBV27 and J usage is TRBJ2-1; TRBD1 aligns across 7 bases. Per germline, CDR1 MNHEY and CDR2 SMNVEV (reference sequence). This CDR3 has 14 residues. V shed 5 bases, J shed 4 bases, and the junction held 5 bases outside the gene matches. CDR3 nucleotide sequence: TGTGCCAGCAGTCTCCGGGACAGATACAATGAGCAGTTCTTC. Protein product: CASSLRDRYNEQFF.

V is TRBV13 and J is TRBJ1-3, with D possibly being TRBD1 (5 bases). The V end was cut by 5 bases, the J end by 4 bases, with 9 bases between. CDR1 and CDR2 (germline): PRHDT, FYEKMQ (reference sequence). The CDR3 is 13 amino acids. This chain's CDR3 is CASSPGLGNTIYF. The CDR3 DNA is TGTGCCAGCAGCCCGGGACTGGGAAACACCATATATTTT.

Here the CDR3 reads CASSRTVQETQYF. In nucleotides, the CDR3 is TGTGCCAGTAGTCGGACAGTTCAAGAGACCCAGTACTTC. The rearrangement uses TRBV19 and TRBJ2-5; D is perhaps TRBD1 (6 bases). Germline lookup yields CDR1 LNHDA and CDR2 SQIVND (reference sequence). The V and J ends lost 5 bases and 2 bases respectively, with 9 bases between them. The CDR3 extends over 13 amino acids.

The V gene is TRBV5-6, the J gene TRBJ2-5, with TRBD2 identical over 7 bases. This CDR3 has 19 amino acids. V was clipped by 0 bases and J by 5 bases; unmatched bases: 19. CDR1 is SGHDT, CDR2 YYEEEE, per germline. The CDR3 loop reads CASSLVKIPPGLVDETQYF. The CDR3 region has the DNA TGTGCCAGCAGCTTGGTCAAGATACCCCCCGGACTAGTCGATGAGACCCAGTACTTC.

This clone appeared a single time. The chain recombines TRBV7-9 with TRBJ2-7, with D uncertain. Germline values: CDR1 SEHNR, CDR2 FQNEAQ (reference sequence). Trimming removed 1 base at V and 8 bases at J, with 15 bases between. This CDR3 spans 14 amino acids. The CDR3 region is CASSLDSYLGKQYF. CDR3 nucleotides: TGTGCCAGCAGCTTAGATTCGTATCTGGGGAAGCAGTACTTC.

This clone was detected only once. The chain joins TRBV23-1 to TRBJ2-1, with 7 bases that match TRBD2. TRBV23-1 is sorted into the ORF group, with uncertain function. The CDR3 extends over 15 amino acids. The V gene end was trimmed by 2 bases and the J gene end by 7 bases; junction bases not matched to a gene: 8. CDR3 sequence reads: CASSQHRGVLNEQFF. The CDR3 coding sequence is TGCGCCAGCAGTCAACACCGGGGGGTCTTGAATGAGCAGTTCTTC.

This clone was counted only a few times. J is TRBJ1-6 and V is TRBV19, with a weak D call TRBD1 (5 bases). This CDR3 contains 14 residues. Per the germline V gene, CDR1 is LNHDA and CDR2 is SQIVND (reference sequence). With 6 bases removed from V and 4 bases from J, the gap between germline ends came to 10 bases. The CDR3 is CASRDNRYNSPLHF. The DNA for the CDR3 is TGTGCCAGTAGGGATAACAGGTATAATTCACCCCTCCACTTT. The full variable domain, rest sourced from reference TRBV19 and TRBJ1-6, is DGGITQSPKYLFRKEGQNVTLSCEQNLNHDAMYWYRQDPGQGLRLIYYSQIVNDFQKGDIAEGYSVSREKKESFPLTVTSAQKNPTAFYLCASRDNRYNSPLHFGNGTRLTVT.

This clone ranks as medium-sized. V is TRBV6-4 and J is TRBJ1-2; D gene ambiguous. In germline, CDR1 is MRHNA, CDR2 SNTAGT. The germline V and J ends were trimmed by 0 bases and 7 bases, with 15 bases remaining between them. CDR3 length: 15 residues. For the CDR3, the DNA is TGTGCCAGCAGTGACTCGAAGGGCCGGCACGGTGGCTACACCTTC. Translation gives CASSDSKGRHGGYTF.

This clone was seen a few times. CDR3: CASSISTVYGYTF. CDR3 in DNA: TGTGCCAGTAGTATTTCGACAGTCTATGGCTACACCTTC. V is TRBV19 and J is TRBJ1-2; a possible D gene is TRBD1 (5 bases). The V and J ends lost 3 bases and 4 bases respectively, with 9 bases between them. The CDR3 has 13 amino acids. Germline lookup yields CDR1 LNHDA and CDR2 SQIVND (reference sequence).

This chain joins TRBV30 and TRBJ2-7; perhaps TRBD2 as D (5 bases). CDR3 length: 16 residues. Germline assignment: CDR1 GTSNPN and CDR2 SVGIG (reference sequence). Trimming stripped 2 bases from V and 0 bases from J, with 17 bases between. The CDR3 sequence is CAWSIGLSGSSYEQYF. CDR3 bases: TGTGCCTGGAGTATTGGACTCTCCGGCAGCTCCTACGAGCAGTACTTC.

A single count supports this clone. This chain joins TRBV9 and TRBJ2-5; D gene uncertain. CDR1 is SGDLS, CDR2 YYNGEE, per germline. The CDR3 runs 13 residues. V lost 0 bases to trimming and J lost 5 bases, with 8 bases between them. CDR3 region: CASSVGVGETQYF. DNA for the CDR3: TGTGCCAGCAGCGTAGGTGTGGGGGAGACCCAGTACTTC.

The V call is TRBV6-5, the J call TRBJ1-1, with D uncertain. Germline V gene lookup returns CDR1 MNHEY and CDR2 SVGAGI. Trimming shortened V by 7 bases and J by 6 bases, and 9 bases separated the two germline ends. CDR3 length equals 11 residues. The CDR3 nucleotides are TGTGCCAGCATCCGTGGGCCTGAAGCTTTCTTT. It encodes CASIRGPEAFF.

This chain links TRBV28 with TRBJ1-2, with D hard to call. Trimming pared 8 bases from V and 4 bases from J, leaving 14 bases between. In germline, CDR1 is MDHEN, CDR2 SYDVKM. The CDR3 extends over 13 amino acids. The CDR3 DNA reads TGTGCCAGCGGATCAGCTCGGGGCTATGGCTACACCTTC. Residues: CASGSARGYGYTF.

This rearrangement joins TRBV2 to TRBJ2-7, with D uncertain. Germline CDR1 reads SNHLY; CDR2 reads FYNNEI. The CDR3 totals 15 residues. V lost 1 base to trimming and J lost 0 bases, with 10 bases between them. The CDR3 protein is CASSEVGRNSYEQYF. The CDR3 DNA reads TGTGCCAGCAGTGAAGTGGGCAGAAACTCCTACGAGCAGTACTTC.

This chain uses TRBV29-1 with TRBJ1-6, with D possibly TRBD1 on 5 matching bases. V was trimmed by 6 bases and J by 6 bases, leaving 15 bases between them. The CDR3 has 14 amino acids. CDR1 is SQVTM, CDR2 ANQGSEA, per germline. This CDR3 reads CSVTSGTGNSPLHF. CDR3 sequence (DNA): TGCAGCGTAACCTCCGGGACGGGTAATTCACCCCTCCACTTT.

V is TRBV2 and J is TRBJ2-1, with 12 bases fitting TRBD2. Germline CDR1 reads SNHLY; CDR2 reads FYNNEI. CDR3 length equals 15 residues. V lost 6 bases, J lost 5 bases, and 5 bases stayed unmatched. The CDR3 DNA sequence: TGTGCCAGCAGATCACTAGCGGGGGGCAACAATGAGCAGTTCTTC. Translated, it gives CASRSLAGGNNEQFF.

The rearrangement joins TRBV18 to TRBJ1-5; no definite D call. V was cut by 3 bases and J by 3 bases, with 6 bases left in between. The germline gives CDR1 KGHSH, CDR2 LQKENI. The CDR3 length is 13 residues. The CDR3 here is CASSPDANQPQHF. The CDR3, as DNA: TGTGCCAGCTCACCTGACGCCAATCAGCCCCAGCATTTT.